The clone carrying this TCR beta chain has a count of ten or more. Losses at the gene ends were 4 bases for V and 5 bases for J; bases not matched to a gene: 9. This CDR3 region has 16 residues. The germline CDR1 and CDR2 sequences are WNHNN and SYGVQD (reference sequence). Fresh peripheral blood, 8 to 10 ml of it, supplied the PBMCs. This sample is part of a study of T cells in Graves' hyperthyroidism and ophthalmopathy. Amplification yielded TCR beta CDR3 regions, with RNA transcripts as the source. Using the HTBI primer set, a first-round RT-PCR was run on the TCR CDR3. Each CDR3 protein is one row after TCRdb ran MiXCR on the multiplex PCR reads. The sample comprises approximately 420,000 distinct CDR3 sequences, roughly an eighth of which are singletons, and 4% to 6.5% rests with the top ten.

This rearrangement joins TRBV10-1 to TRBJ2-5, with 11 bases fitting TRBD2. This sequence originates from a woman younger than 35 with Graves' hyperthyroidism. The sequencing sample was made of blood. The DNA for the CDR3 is TGCGCCAGCAGTGGGGGGACTAGCGGAGATCGGGAGACCCAGTACTTC. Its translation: CASSGGTSGDRETQYF.